The TCR beta chain described here comes from a study of T cells in Graves' hyperthyroidism and ophthalmopathy. RNA transcripts gave rise to amplified TCR beta CDR3 regions. When the TCR CDR3 underwent first-round RT-PCR, the HTBI primer set was used. TCRdb processed the multiplex PCR reads anew with MiXCR; each CDR3 protein has one entry. The sample shows 550,000 to 700,000 distinct CDR3 sequences, around 45% of them seen only once. Sample: peripheral blood or thyroid tissue (not recorded which). The TCR sequence derives from an adult woman with Graves' disease, either hyperthyroidism or ophthalmopathy (not recorded which).

This CDR3 reads CSASRDTRSGNTIYF. The CDR3 bases are TGCAGTGCTAGTAGGGACACCCGCTCTGGAAACACCATATATTTT. This chain joins TRBV20-1 and TRBJ1-3, with D perhaps matching TRBD1 (6 bases). In germline, CDR1 is DFQATT, CDR2 SNEGSKA (reference sequence). The CDR3 sequence is 15 residues long. Trimming removed 3 bases from V and 0 bases from J, with 12 bases in between.